This T cell receptor (beta chain) was sequenced in a study of CD8 T cells in ankylosing spondylitis. There are many counts of this clonotype. TCRdb re-derived calls from the 5' RACE reads in MiXCR, one entry per CDR3 protein. Here the sample spans fewer than 200,000 distinct CDR3 sequences, around a sixth being singletons. After removal of 4 bases from V and 5 bases from J, the junction contained 11 bases not matched to a gene. CDR3 size: 16 residues. Germline CDR1 is SGHDT and CDR2 is YYEEEE. The clonotype was recovered from a male donor aged 10-30 years with ankylosing spondylitis or in good health (not recorded which). V is TRBV5-6 and J is TRBJ2-3; TRBD2 aligns across 9 bases. Material: blood, either unsorted or a sorted T cell fraction (not recorded which). The CDR3 loop is CASSKLTSGQRDTQYF. The DNA for the CDR3 is TGTGCCAGCAGCAAGCTGACTAGCGGTCAACGAGATACGCAGTATTTT.